These 4 T cell receptor beta chains share one sample of origin, sequenced in a study of T cells after yellow fever vaccination (dated by TCRdb to about 2019). The treatment or condition label here, explained by the study, means: live attenuated yellow fever vaccine strain. Receptor amplification or capture employed 5' RACE. The sequencing machine was an Illumina NovaSeq 6000. TCRdb reanalyzed the raw reads on its own, using fastp at Q25 for trimming and MiXCR for clone calling, and kept in-frame beta chains. Here each entry gathers all rows of one CDR3 protein and keeps the most common genes and DNA. The sample contains more than 200,000 distinct CDR3 sequences, roughly 4% of them found a single time. Of the sample, over 15% is held by the ten largest clones. The sequencing used PBMCs, collected 15 days after the yellow fever booster vaccination. These receptors all come from a man between 18 and 29 years old who received the YFV17D yellow fever vaccine.

The chain combines TRBV5-6 with TRBJ2-1, with 11 nucleotides matching TRBD2. Germline V gene sequence: CDR1 SGHDT, CDR2 YYEEEE. The CDR3 has 13 amino acids. The V and J ends lost 3 bases and 15 bases, in that order; junction bases with no gene match: 8. The CDR3 here is CASSSLASGGSFF. As DNA, the CDR3 is TGTGCCAGCAGCTCCCTGGCTAGCGGGGGGTCGTTCTTC.

The table lists this clonotype with many counts. The CDR3: CASSLEGAGYNEQFF. The DNA for the CDR3 is TGTGCCAGCAGCTTAGAGGGAGCTGGCTACAATGAGCAGTTCTTC. This chain connects TRBV7-2 to TRBJ2-1, with D maybe TRBD2 (5 bases). The V gene lost 1 base and the J gene lost 3 bases, with 10 bases spanning the gap. From germline, CDR1 is SGHTA and CDR2 FQGNSA. The CDR3 is 15 residues long. Filled out from reference TRBV7-2 and TRBJ2-1, the complete variable domain reads GAGVSQSPSNKVTEKGKDVELRCDPISGHTALYWYRQSLGQGLEFLIYFQGNSAPDKSGLPSDRFSAERTGGSVSTLTIQRTQQEDSAVYLCASSLEGAGYNEQFFGPGTRLTVL.

This clonotype has ten or more counts. The gene calls are TRBV24-1 and TRBJ2-3, with D possibly matching TRBD1 (5 bases). V was shortened by 3 bases and J by 6 bases, with 15 bases between the two germline ends. The CDR3 consists of 15 residues. Germline assignment: CDR1 KGHDR and CDR2 SFDVKD. CDR3 protein: CATSDKQGDEDTQYF. CDR3 bases: TGTGCCACCAGTGATAAGCAGGGCGACGAGGATACGCAGTATTTT.

This clonotype was recorded many times. This chain joins TRBV10-3 and TRBJ2-3; the D is unclear. The germline V gene has CDR1 ENHRY and CDR2 SYGVKD. The V gene lost 0 bases and the J gene lost 2 bases, with 9 bases spanning the gap. The CDR3 length is 15 residues. Written as DNA, the CDR3 is TGTGCCATCAGTGAGTCGAGTCGGTCCACAGATACGCAGTATTTT. Amino acid sequence: CAISESSRSTDTQYF.